This T cell receptor (beta chain) was identified during a study of neurological immune-mediated disorders. Unsorted libraries were prepared from 2 million PBMCs held at -80 C. The CDR3 length is 14 residues. Germline CDR1 is DFQATT and CDR2 is SNEGSKA (reference sequence). Between the trimmed V and J ends, which lost 6 bases and 1 base, there was a span of 15 bases. TCRdb used MiXCR to reprocess the 5' RACE reads, holding one entry per CDR3 protein. The table has tens of thousands of distinct CDR3 sequences, approximately 4.2% seen once. This clonotype was detected ten times or more. The receptor comes from a man aged 25-45 years with multiple sclerosis. The chain recombines TRBV20-1 with TRBJ1-1, with D unclear. The sample comprised PBMCs. The DNA for the CDR3 is TGCAGTGCAATAGACCCCAGCTGGAACACTGAAGCTTTCTTT. Protein: CSAIDPSWNTEAFF.